These T cell receptor beta chains were read from a single sample in a study of T cell repertoires in cytomegalovirus infection. TCRdb re-analysed the reads in MiXCR, keeping a single row per CDR3 protein. The sample contains 650,000 to 900,000 distinct CDR3 sequences, less than 35% of which appear only once. What these receptors recognize is not known. The source was cultured CD8+ T cells from PBMCs, collected from culture after CMV antigen stimulation. The receptors were gathered from a human donor in good health (CMV status not recorded). Some clones in this sample may be carry-over from other donors' samples. Each CDR3 is given with its conserved first and last residue. The D gene is left open where the match is weak. Clone sizes are given selectively: once, few, many, or a class where the clone is expanded.

v_call,clone_size,d_call,j_call,cdr3_nt,cdr3_aa
TRBV6-1,NA,NA,TRBJ1-2,TGTGCCAGCAGGTTACGGATGGAGCAGGGCTACACCTTC,CASRLRMEQGYTF
TRBV6-1,NA,TRBD1,TRBJ2-1,TGTGCCAGCGGCCCCGGGACAGCCTACAATGAGCAGTTCTTC,CASGPGTAYNEQFF
TRBV6-1,NA,NA,TRBJ2-2,TGTGCCAGCAGTGAAGGGAGGACATGGAACACCGGGGAGCTGTTTTTT,CASSEGRTWNTGELFF
TRBV3-1,many,NA,TRBJ1-2,TGTGCCAGCAGCGAGGGAACGAGAGGTGGCTACACCTTC,CASSEGTRGGYTF
TRBV27,NA,NA,TRBJ1-6,TGTGCCAGCAGTTCTGGAGGGCTTAATTCACCCCTCCACTTT,CASSSGGLNSPLHF
TRBV7-9,NA,NA,TRBJ1-2,TGTGCCAGCAGCTTTGTGTCGGGTTATGGCTACACCTTC,CASSFVSGYGYTF
TRBV6-5,NA,NA,TRBJ1-1,TGTGCCAGCAGTTACTCGATGTTAGGGGCCTCCTTAATCACTGAAGCTTTCTTT,CASSYSMLGASLITEAFF
TRBV5-5,NA,NA,TRBJ1-1,TGTACCAGCAGGCTGGACACGAACACTGAAGCTTTCTTT,CTSRLDTNTEAFF
TRBV7-6,NA,NA,TRBJ2-1,TGTGCCAGCAGCTTAGGAGGGACCCCTCCGTTCTTC,CASSLGGTPPFF
TRBV6-2/TRBV6-3,few,NA,TRBJ1-1,TGTGCCAGCAGCTGGACAGAGGGCACTGAAGCTTTCTTT,CASSWTEGTEAFF
TRBV27,NA,NA,TRBJ1-6,TGTGCCAGCAGTTTGAGTTTTTTGAGGTTCCTCCACTTT,CASSLSFLRFLHF
TRBV10-3,few,NA,TRBJ1-2,TGTGCCATCGGAACAGTTGGCTACACCTTC,CAIGTVGYTF
TRBV29-1,NA,NA,TRBJ2-5,TGCAGCGCCGTATGGGGTGTCGAGGAGACCCAGTACTTC,CSAVWGVEETQYF
TRBV12-3/TRBV12-4,NA,NA,TRBJ2-3,TGTGCCAGCAGACTGGCGGATACGCAGTATTTT,CASRLADTQYF
TRBV7-8,many,TRBD1,TRBJ1-5,TGTGCCAGCAGCTCAACAGGGGAGAGCAATCAGCCCCAGCATTTT,CASSSTGESNQPQHF
TRBV29-1,NA,TRBD1,TRBJ1-5,TGCAGCGTTGAAGAACCCAGACCATATGGGACAGATTATAGCAATCAGCCCCAGCATTTT,CSVEEPRPYGTDYSNQPQHF
TRBV12-3/TRBV12-4,NA,TRBD1,TRBJ1-1,TGTGCCAGCACCACGGGGACAGGGATGAACACTGAAGCTTTCTTT,CASTTGTGMNTEAFF
TRBV6-5,few,TRBD1,TRBJ2-7,TGTGCCAGCAGTTTCTCGGGACAGGGAGTAGGTAACGAGCAGTACTTC,CASSFSGQGVGNEQYF
TRBV2,few,TRBD1,TRBJ2-1,TGTGCCAGCAACAGGGGCCCCTACAATGAGCAGTTCTTC,CASNRGPYNEQFF
TRBV6-1,NA,NA,TRBJ2-7,TGTGCCAGCAGTGAAGCGCTCATTTACGAGCAGTACTTC,CASSEALIYEQYF
TRBV3-1,once,NA,TRBJ1-5,TGTGCCAGCAGCCAAGATCCAGGCAGGCATCAGCCCCAGCATTTT,CASSQDPGRHQPQHF
TRBV10-3,few,TRBD1,TRBJ2-5,TGTGCCATCAGTGAGCAGGACAGGGGCCGCTCAGGAGAGACCCAGTACTTC,CAISEQDRGRSGETQYF
TRBV25-1,NA,NA,TRBJ2-1,TGTGCCAGCAGTGAATCGGGGGTTAGCTCCTACAATGAGCAGTTCTTC,CASSESGVSSYNEQFF
TRBV7-6,many,NA,TRBJ1-1,TGTGCCAGCAGCTTAGTAGGTGGGTCTGAAGCTTTCTTT,CASSLVGGSEAFF
TRBV6-6,NA,NA,TRBJ1-6,TGTGCCAGCAGTAACCTTTGGGCAGGAGCGTTCCCCTATTCACCCCTCCACTTT,CASSNLWAGAFPYSPLHF
TRBV4-2,NA,NA,TRBJ1-1,TGTGCCAGCAGCCAAGAGGACAGACCGAACACTGAAGCTTTCTTT,CASSQEDRPNTEAFF